This T cell receptor (beta chain) stems from a study of radiation and T cells in renal cell carcinoma. Regarding the study as a whole: From baseline, blood top tumor clonotypes peaked at 2 weeks post-radiation.

The method was immunoSEQ multiplex PCR; TCRdb's version includes in-frame clones alone and lacks a portion of them. The sample consists of about 59,000 clones, around 78% of them appearing once. This clone came up once. Its antigen is unidentified. The same CDR3 also results from other DNA sequences found in this sample. Time point: baseline pretreatment blood. As for treatment: 15 Gy SBRT to primary tumor, nephrectomy 4 weeks later. Trimming pared 1 base from V and 2 bases from J, leaving 5 bases between. CDR1 and CDR2 from the germline V gene are SGHAT and FQNNGV. The CDR3 spans 13 residues. The starting material was blood, obtained from a patient whose treatment included radiotherapy and nephrectomy. J is TRBJ1-2 and V is TRBV11-2; D remains unclear. This receptor was identified in a man aged 55 to 70 with renal cell carcinoma. The DNA for the CDR3 is TGTGCCAGCAGCTTAGGGCCAAACTATGGCTACACCTTC. Residues: CASSLGPNYGYTF.